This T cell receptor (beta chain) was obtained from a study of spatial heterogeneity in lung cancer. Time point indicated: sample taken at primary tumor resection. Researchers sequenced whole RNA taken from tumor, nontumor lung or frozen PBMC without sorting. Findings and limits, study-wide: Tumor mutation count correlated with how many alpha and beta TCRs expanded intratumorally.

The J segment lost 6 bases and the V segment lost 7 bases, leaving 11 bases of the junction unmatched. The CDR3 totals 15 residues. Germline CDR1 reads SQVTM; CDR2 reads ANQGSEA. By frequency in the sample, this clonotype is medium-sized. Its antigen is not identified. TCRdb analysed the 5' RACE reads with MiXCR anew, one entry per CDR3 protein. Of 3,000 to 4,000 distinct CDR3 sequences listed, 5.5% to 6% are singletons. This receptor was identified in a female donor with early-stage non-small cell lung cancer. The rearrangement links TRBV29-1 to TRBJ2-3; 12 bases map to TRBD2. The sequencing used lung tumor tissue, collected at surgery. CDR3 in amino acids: CSAPGLAGPQDTQYF. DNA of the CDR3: TGCAGCGCCCCGGGACTAGCGGGCCCACAGGATACGCAGTATTTT.